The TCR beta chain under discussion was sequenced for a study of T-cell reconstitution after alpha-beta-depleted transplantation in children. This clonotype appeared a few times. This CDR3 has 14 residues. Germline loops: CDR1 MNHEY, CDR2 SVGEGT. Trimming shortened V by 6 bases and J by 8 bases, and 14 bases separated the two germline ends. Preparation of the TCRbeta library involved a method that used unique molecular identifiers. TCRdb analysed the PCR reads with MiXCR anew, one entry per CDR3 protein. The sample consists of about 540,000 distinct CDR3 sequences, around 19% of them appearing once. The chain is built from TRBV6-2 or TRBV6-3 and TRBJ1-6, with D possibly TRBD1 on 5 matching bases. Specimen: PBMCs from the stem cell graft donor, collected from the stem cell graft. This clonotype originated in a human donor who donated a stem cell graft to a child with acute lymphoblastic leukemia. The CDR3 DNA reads TGTGCCAGCAGCTCAGGGACGGAACATTCACCCCTCCACTTT. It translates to CASSSGTEHSPLHF.